Presented here are 14 T cell receptor beta chains from one specimen sequenced in a study of PD-1 blockade in classical Hodgkin lymphoma. Regarding time point: cycle 4 day 1 (C4D1), after 5 to 7 weeks of nivolumab. Exposure to brentuximab vedotin varied, and each patient had relapsed following autologous stem cell transplantation. Assay used: immunoSEQ multiplex PCR; TCRdb lists only in-frame clones, some missing. The repertoire includes 20,000 to 25,000 clones, 70% to 80% of them detected once, and roughly 7% sits in the top ten. The source was peripheral blood mononuclear cells (PBMCs), collected before the fourth cycle of nivolumab. These TCRs come from a human donor with classical Hodgkin lymphoma.

The chain carries TRBV28 and TRBJ2-7; 7 bases line up with TRBD1. The CDR3 has 14 residues. Trimming at V came to 1 base and at J to 2 bases, leaving 2 bases not matched to a gene. From germline, CDR1 is MDHEN and CDR2 SYDVKM. For the CDR3, the DNA is TGTGCCAGCAGTTTATCGGGACAGACCTACGAGCAGTACTTC. Amino acids: CASSLSGQTYEQYF.

J is TRBJ2-5 and V is TRBV5-4; 8 bases are shared with TRBD1. The CDR3 is 15 residues long. Losses at the gene ends were 5 bases for V and 4 bases for J; bases not matched to a gene: 10. Germline loops: CDR1 SGHNT, CDR2 YYREEE (reference sequence). Here the CDR3 DNA reads TGTGCCAGCAGTCCAAATCAGGGGGCAGCAGAGACCCAGTACTTC. Translation: CASSPNQGAAETQYF.

The CDR3 spells CASSPPGGNQPQHF. Here the CDR3 DNA reads TGTGCCAGCAGTCCTCCAGGGGGCAATCAGCCCCAGCATTTT. This sequence joins TRBV25-1 and TRBJ1-5; TRBD1 might be the D (6 bases). From germline, CDR1 is MGHDK and CDR2 SYGVNS. The V end lost 5 bases, the J end lost 2 bases, and 10 bases lay between the germline ends. The length of the CDR3 is 14 residues.

This clone has just a few counts. The CDR3 protein is CASAAASGETQYF. CDR3 nucleotide sequence: TGTGCCAGCGCTGCCGCGTCTGGAGAGACCCAGTACTTC. The V gene is TRBV2, the J gene TRBJ2-5, with D hard to call. Between the trimmed V and J ends, which lost 8 bases and 4 bases, there was a span of 14 bases. The CDR3 spans 13 residues. In germline, CDR1 is SNHLY, CDR2 FYNNEI.

This rearrangement joins TRBV27 to TRBJ2-7; 9 bases are shared with TRBD1. Germline lookup yields CDR1 MNHEY and CDR2 SMNVEV (reference sequence). V shed 10 bases, J shed 0 bases, and the junction held 13 bases outside the gene matches. CDR3 length: 16 amino acids. The CDR3 region has the DNA TGTGCCACCTACCCCGATGGGACAGGGAGCTCCTACGAGCAGTACTTC. Protein: CATYPDGTGSSYEQYF.

V usage is TRBV11-3 and J usage is TRBJ2-7; D might be TRBD1 (6 bases). CDR1 is SGHNT and CDR2 is YENEEA in the germline V gene. Trimming took off 3 bases at V and 1 base at J, with 7 bases between the two ends. The CDR3 extends over 13 amino acids. CDR3 nucleotides: TGTGCCAGCAGCTTCGGGACATCCTACGAGCAGTACTTC. The encoded protein is CASSFGTSYEQYF.

V gene TRBV4-1 combines with J gene TRBJ1-5, with 8 positions matching TRBD1. There are 14 residues in the CDR3. J lost 5 bases, V lost 4 bases, and 4 bases had no gene match. The germline V gene has CDR1 MGHRA and CDR2 YSYEKL. CDR3 DNA sequence: TGCGCCAGCAGCCCCGACAGGGGCGATCAGCCCCAGCATTTT. The encoded protein is CASSPDRGDQPQHF.

In the case of this clone: Different DNA sequences within this sample yield the same CDR3. The chain uses TRBV15 and TRBJ1-1, with D unclear. The CDR3 is made up of 12 amino acids. V was clipped by 1 base and J by 2 bases, with 2 bases between them. The germline gives CDR1 LNHNV, CDR2 YYDKDF (reference sequence). CDR3 amino acids: CATSRGNTEAFF. The DNA of the CDR3 is TGTGCCACCAGCAGAGGAAACACTGAAGCTTTCTTT.

This sequence joins TRBV7-9 and TRBJ2-5, with 10 bases lining up with TRBD1. Looked up from germline, CDR1 is SEHNR and CDR2 is FQNEAQ (reference sequence). Trimming at V came to 3 bases and at J to 3 bases, leaving 1 base not matched to a gene. The length of the CDR3 is 14 residues. CDR3 protein: CASSFGQGEETQYF. CDR3 nucleotide sequence: TGTGCCAGCAGCTTCGGACAGGGGGAAGAGACCCAGTACTTC.

V gene TRBV11-2 combines with J gene TRBJ2-2; TRBD1 might be the D (5 bases). Germline-derived CDR1 and CDR2 are SGHAT and FQNNGV. The CDR3 is 16 amino acids. Trimming took 5 bases from V and 0 from J, leaving 13 bases between them. The CDR3 is CASSPRVATNTGELFF. The CDR3 nucleotides are TGTGCCAGCAGCCCCAGGGTTGCGACGAACACCGGGGAGCTGTTTTTT.

This sequence joins TRBV5-1 and TRBJ2-5; D might be TRBD1 (5 bases). V lost 5 bases to trimming and J lost 2 bases, with 16 bases between them. The CDR3 is 15 amino acids. CDR1 SGHRS and CDR2 YFSETQ come from the germline V gene. CDR3 coding DNA: TGCGCCAGCAGAGCTTTGGTGGGGCAACAAGAGACCCAGTACTTC. Translation gives CASRALVGQQETQYF.

The chain couples TRBV18 to TRBJ2-1; 8 nucleotides align to TRBD2. The CDR3 consists of 17 residues. In germline, CDR1 is KGHSH, CDR2 LQKENI. V trimming: 1 base; J trimming: 9 bases; junction bases outside the gene matches: 14. The CDR3, as DNA: TGTGCCAGCTCACCACAAGCGGGAGCGGGGATTAGGAGTGAGCAGTTCTTC. Its protein product is CASSPQAGAGIRSEQFF.

The chain links TRBV10-3 to TRBJ2-7, with 14 bases matching TRBD2. The V gene's germline CDR1 is ENHRY and CDR2 SYGVKD. The J segment lost 7 bases and the V segment lost 4 bases, leaving 12 bases of the junction unmatched. The CDR3 is made up of 17 amino acids. The CDR3 region is CAISGTLGTSGGREQYF. In DNA form, the CDR3 reads TGTGCCATCAGTGGTACCTTGGGGACTAGCGGGGGTAGGGAGCAGTACTTC.

The chain employs TRBV5-1 and TRBJ2-1; TRBD1 might be the D (6 bases). The CDR3 consists of 12 residues. CDR1 is SGHRS, CDR2 YFSETQ, per germline. Trimming removed 0 bases at V and 10 bases at J, with 8 bases between. CDR3 in amino acids: CASSLGQAEQFF. The CDR3 DNA follows: TGCGCCAGCAGCTTGGGACAGGCAGAGCAGTTCTTC.